Below, 23 T cell receptor beta chains from the same sample are listed, as sequenced in a study of T-cell reconstitution after alpha-beta-depleted transplantation in children. A library of TCRbeta sequences, prepared with unique molecular identifiers, was generated. TCRdb re-called the PCR reads with MiXCR, one entry per CDR3 protein. The data contain about 640,000 distinct CDR3 sequences, 16% of them seen just once; the ten biggest clones take up about 1.1%. The specimen comprised PBMCs from the stem cell graft donor, sampled from the stem cell graft. Receptors originate from a human donor who donated a stem cell graft to a child with acute myeloid leukemia.

A few counts support this clonotype. The chain couples TRBV20-1 to TRBJ2-1; D gene uncertain. This CDR3 has 13 residues. Germline lookup yields CDR1 DFQATT and CDR2 SNEGSKA (reference sequence). With 1 base removed from V and 4 bases from J, the gap between germline ends came to 8 bases. CDR3 nucleotide sequence: TGCAGTGCTAGAGGAGGCGTTTACAATGAGCAGTTCTTC. Its protein is CSARGGVYNEQFF.

This clonotype appeared many times. V is TRBV20-1 and J is TRBJ2-5; no clear D gene. Germline CDR1 DFQATT, CDR2 SNEGSKA (reference sequence). V was trimmed by 3 bases and J by 2 bases, leaving 4 bases between them. CDR3 length: 11 amino acids. The DNA of the CDR3 is TGCAGTGCTAGTACACAAGAGACCCAGTACTTC. It specifies CSASTQETQYF.

This clonotype was seen many times. J is TRBJ2-5 and V is TRBV5-3, with a tentative D call TRBD1 (6 bases). TRBV5-3 is reported as an ORF; its role is uncertain. This CDR3 has 15 residues. The ends were cut back, 9 bases at V and 0 bases at J, with 18 bases in the middle. CDR3 residues: CAIACRGQNQETQYF. CDR3 bases: TGTGCCATCGCGTGCCGCGGACAGAACCAAGAGACCCAGTACTTC.

To note about this clonotype: This sequence may be a read error, since a much larger clone differs from it by one base. The CDR3 sequence is CASSYQEVNYGYTF. The DNA of the CDR3 is TGTGCCAGCAGCTATCAGGAGGTAAACTATGGCTACACCTTC. The chain recombines TRBV7-2 with TRBJ1-2; D is unresolved. The germline CDR1 and CDR2 sequences are SGHTA and FQGNSA. V lost 4 bases, J lost 2 bases, and 11 bases lay in between. The CDR3 runs 14 residues.

This clonotype has ten or more counts. The chain joins TRBV10-3 to TRBJ2-7; the D gene is possibly TRBD1 (6 bases). Between the trimmed V and J ends, which lost 3 bases and 3 bases, there was a span of 9 bases. Per the germline V gene, CDR1 is ENHRY and CDR2 is SYGVKD. The CDR3 has 13 residues. CDR3: CAISENRDYEQYV. The CDR3, as DNA: TGTGCCATCAGTGAAAACAGGGACTACGAGCAGTACGTC.

The V gene is TRBV5-1, the J gene TRBJ1-1, with 8 bases that match TRBD1. J gave up 8 bases and V 4 bases, and 10 bases lay outside the gene matches. Germline lookup yields CDR1 SGHRS and CDR2 YFSETQ. The CDR3 loop spans 14 amino acids. CDR3 sequence: CASSGGQGRPEAFF. The CDR3 bases are TGCGCCAGCAGCGGAGGACAGGGCCGCCCCGAAGCTTTCTTT.

This clonotype was seen many times. The chain links TRBV6-5 to TRBJ1-1, with a weak D call TRBD1 (5 bases). Germline CDR1 and CDR2: MNHEY and SVGAGI. This CDR3 region has 15 residues. Trimming removed 2 bases at V and 5 bases at J, with 15 bases between. CDR3 nucleotides: TGTGCCAGCAGTTACAGCAGGGAGGCGGGAACTGAAGCTTTCTTT. Amino acids: CASSYSREAGTEAFF.

This clonotype was recorded at least ten times. The rearrangement links TRBV20-1 to TRBJ1-2; TRBD1 matches at 8 bases. Germline CDR1 reads DFQATT; CDR2 reads SNEGSKA (reference sequence). The CDR3 consists of 14 residues. The V gene end was trimmed by 6 bases and the J gene end by 2 bases; junction bases not matched to a gene: 8. The CDR3 region is CSAEGTGENYGYTF. Here the CDR3 DNA reads TGCAGTGCCGAGGGGACAGGAGAGAACTATGGCTACACCTTC.

This sequence joins TRBV4-1 and TRBJ2-2; TRBD1 matches at 9 bases. The CDR3 runs 17 residues. Germline trimming cut 3 bases from V and 6 bases from J; bases unmatched to any gene: 11. Germline V lookup: CDR1 MGHRA, CDR2 YSYEKL. The CDR3 is CASSHREGTGKAGELFF. The CDR3 nucleotides are TGCGCCAGCAGCCATCGTGAGGGGACAGGGAAGGCCGGGGAGCTGTTTTTT.

This clonotype was counted many times. The chain employs TRBV7-3 and TRBJ1-2; 7 positions agree with TRBD1. The CDR3 length is 13 residues. Germline V gives CDR1 SGHTA, CDR2 FQGTGA. Germline trimming cut 5 bases from V and 7 bases from J; bases unmatched to any gene: 7. CDR3 sequence (DNA): TGTGCCAGCAGCCCGGGAGGGGGCCGTGGCTACACCTTC. Its protein product is CASSPGGGRGYTF.

In its sample, this clonotype was seen many times. V gene TRBV5-4 combines with J gene TRBJ1-1; 7 nucleotides align to TRBD1. Trimming cost V 6 bases and J 0 bases; bases outside gene matches: 8. The CDR3 loop spans 15 amino acids. CDR1 and CDR2 (germline): SGHNT, YYREEE (reference sequence). CDR3 nucleotide sequence: TGTGCCAGCAACTCCAGACAGGGCGTGAACACTGAAGCTTTCTTT. Encoded protein: CASNSRQGVNTEAFF.

This clonotype was observed a few times. V and J are TRBV5-1 and TRBJ1-2, with a possible D match to TRBD1 (5 bases). V was cut by 3 bases and J by 4 bases, with 10 bases left in between. The CDR3 runs to 13 residues. Germline assignment: CDR1 SGHRS and CDR2 YFSETQ. The CDR3 DNA reads as TGCGCCAGCAGCTACCCAGGGACCTATGGCTACACCTTC. Protein sequence: CASSYPGTYGYTF.

This clonotype was counted many times. The chain employs TRBV5-1 and TRBJ2-3, with D unclear. The germline V gene encodes CDR1 SGHRS and CDR2 YFSETQ. This CDR3 region has 11 residues. Deletions cut 6 bases from V and 1 base from J, with 3 bases between. The CDR3 nucleotides read TGCGCCAGCACCGGCACAGATACGCAGTATTTT. Its translation is CASTGTDTQYF.

This clonotype was seen repeatedly, ten times or more. The J gene is TRBJ1-5, the V gene TRBV7-2; perhaps TRBD1 as D (5 bases). The CDR3 spans 14 residues. CDR1 and CDR2 (germline): SGHTA, FQGNSA. Trimming removed 1 base at V and 9 bases at J, with 13 bases between. Here the CDR3 DNA reads TGTGCCAGCAGCTTAGTAGGGGAGGGTCGGCCCCAGCATTTT. This translates into CASSLVGEGRPQHF.

This clonotype has a count of ten or more. V and J are TRBV29-1 and TRBJ2-1; the D call may be TRBD1 or TRBD2 (5 bases each). The CDR3 contains 13 residues. V was trimmed by 4 bases and J by 10 bases, leaving 17 bases between them. CDR1 is SQVTM, CDR2 ANQGSEA, per germline. In DNA form, the CDR3 reads TGCAGCGTTGTTGGGGGAGTCCTCAAGGAGCAGTTCTTC. Translation gives CSVVGGVLKEQFF.

CDR3 bases: TGTGCCACCAGTGATTTGCATAGGGCAGGGGGAGAGACCCAGTACTTC. Amino acid sequence: CATSDLHRAGGETQYF. The chain combines TRBV24-1 with TRBJ2-5; 7 bases line up with TRBD1. Per the germline V gene, CDR1 is KGHDR and CDR2 is SFDVKD. The CDR3 consists of 16 residues. Losses at the gene ends were 0 bases for V and 4 bases for J; bases not matched to a gene: 7.

The chain joins TRBV27 to TRBJ2-7; 8 bases agree with TRBD1. Trimming removed 4 bases from V and 2 bases from J; junction bases left unmatched: 4. The CDR3 sequence is 14 residues long. Germline lookup yields CDR1 MNHEY and CDR2 SMNVEV (reference sequence). The CDR3 region is CASSWGQVPYEQYF. The CDR3 DNA is TGTGCCAGCAGTTGGGGACAGGTCCCCTACGAGCAGTACTTC.

The chain couples TRBV12-3 or TRBV12-4 to TRBJ1-2; TRBD1 might be the D (5 bases). The CDR3 has 13 amino acids. The V end lost 6 bases, the J end lost 8 bases, and 16 bases lay between the germline ends. Here the CDR3 DNA reads TGTGCCAGCAGCCCCGGGACCCTTGGGGGCTACACCTTC. This codes for CASSPGTLGGYTF.

The chain carries TRBV29-1 and TRBJ2-7; D is undetermined. This CDR3 is built from 13 residues. Germline CDR1 SQVTM, CDR2 ANQGSEA. The germline V and J ends were trimmed by 4 bases and 2 bases, with 12 bases remaining between them. The CDR3 sequence: CSVVNGTTYEQYF. In DNA form, the CDR3 reads TGCAGCGTTGTAAACGGAACAACCTACGAGCAGTACTTC.

A note on this clonotype: A much larger clonotype is one base distant, so this may be a read error. CDR3 region: CSAGNRDRGTYEQYF. As DNA, the CDR3 is TGCAGTGCTGGAAACCGGGACAGGGGAACCTACGAGCAGTACTTC. The chain carries TRBV20-1 and TRBJ2-7, with 10 bases identical to TRBD1. The CDR3 length is 15 residues. Looked up from germline, CDR1 is DFQATT and CDR2 is SNEGSKA (reference sequence). J was trimmed by 2 bases and V by 5 bases; bases with no gene match: 9.

The rearrangement joins TRBV6-1 to TRBJ2-7, with 10 bases aligning to TRBD1. V lost 4 bases and J lost 3; bases outside the gene matches: 6. The CDR3 totals 15 residues. CDR1 MNHNS and CDR2 SASEGT come from the germline V gene. The CDR3 region is CASSGRDRGLYEQYV. Here the CDR3 DNA reads TGTGCCAGCAGTGGCCGGGACAGGGGCCTCTACGAGCAGTACGTC.

This clonotype was found many times. The chain joins TRBV20-1 to TRBJ2-3; TRBD2 aligns across 8 bases. V lost 0 bases, J lost 0 bases, and 8 bases stayed unmatched. Looked up from germline, CDR1 is DFQATT and CDR2 is SNEGSKA (reference sequence). CDR3 length: 17 amino acids. The DNA for the CDR3 is TGCAGTGCTAGAGATCAGGGAGCGGGAGCTAGCACAGATACGCAGTATTTT. Residues: CSARDQGAGASTDTQYF.

The J gene is TRBJ2-5, the V gene TRBV12-3 or TRBV12-4, with a possible D match to TRBD2 (6 bases). Between the trimmed V and J ends, which lost 10 bases and 0 bases, there was a span of 15 bases. This CDR3 comprises 14 residues. The CDR3 loop reads CATRVGGDQETQYF. CDR3 sequence (DNA): TGTGCCACCCGAGTGGGCGGGGACCAAGAGACCCAGTACTTC.